The text below deals with one T cell receptor (beta chain). Germline lookup yields CDR1 SGHAT and CDR2 FQNNGV. The CDR3 covers 15 residues. Trimming cost V 5 bases and J 7 bases, with 17 bases left between them. Methods used by the authors: Reference gene primer amplification gave estimated nucleated cell counts. Sequencing used immunoSEQ multiplex PCR; TCRdb keeps in-frame clones, though not all of them. Clone size and V and J calls were adopted from that table, with D and trimming inferred from the DNA. The table shows 150,000 to 180,000 clones, with 91% occurring only once. This record comes from a study of blood T cell repertoires in COVID-19. Study at large: Both acute and convalescent COVID-19 samples were obtained from the United States, Italy and Spain. Sample material is recorded as cDNA or gDNA derived from T cells, B-cell-depleted T cells, or PBMCs.

The chain is built from TRBV11-2 and TRBJ1-4, with D perhaps TRBD1 (5 bases). This sequence originates from a man in his fifties with acute or convalescent COVID-19. Sequenced input: peripheral blood. The CDR3 region has the DNA TGTGCCAGCAGCGCGGGGCGGCAGGGTACTGAAAAACTGTTTTTT. Protein product: CASSAGRQGTEKLFF.